This T cell receptor beta chain was recovered during a study of shared clonotypes between healthy human individuals. The wider study: A donor's plate count was three for CD4 naive and three for CD4 memory; CD8 naive had two and CD8 memory one. General study points: A small donor pool kept down the genetic and exposure-history diversity that was represented.

Notes on this clone: Its antigen is not known.

CDR1 and CDR2 (germline): SEHNR, FQNEAQ (reference sequence). With 5 bases clipped from V and 2 bases from J, the junction kept 7 bases outside the gene matches. The CDR3 sequence is 15 residues long. Deep was the level used in running the assay. In the source study's methods: Junction-only immunoSEQ data arrived without quality scores, meaning filtering differed. Clones were sequenced by immunoSEQ multiplex PCR, and TCRdb holds only the in-frame ones, with some missing. The V and J calls and the clone size are those of that table, but D and trimming were determined from the DNA. The sample has about a million clones; 60% to 85% are singletons.

This rearrangement joins TRBV7-9 to TRBJ2-3, with 7 bases aligning to TRBD1. Material: memory CD4+ T cells from PBMCs. Sample subset: CD45RA-negative fraction. This TCR derives from a man aged 18 to 30 in good health. Some clones in this sample may be carry-over from other donors' samples. This CDR3 reads CASSTRDRLTDTQYF. The CDR3 DNA reads TGTGCCAGCAGCACTCGGGACAGACTCACAGATACGCAGTATTTT.